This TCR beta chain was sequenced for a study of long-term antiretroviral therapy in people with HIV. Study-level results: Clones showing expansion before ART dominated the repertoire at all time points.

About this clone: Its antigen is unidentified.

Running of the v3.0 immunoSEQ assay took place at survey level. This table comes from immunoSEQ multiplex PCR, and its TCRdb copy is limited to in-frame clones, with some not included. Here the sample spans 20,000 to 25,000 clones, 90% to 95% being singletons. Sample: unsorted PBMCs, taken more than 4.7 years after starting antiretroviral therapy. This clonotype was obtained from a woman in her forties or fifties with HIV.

The chain's CDR3 is CASSYSEGSTDTQYF. CDR3 in DNA: TGTGCCAGCAGTTACTCCGAGGGAAGCACAGATACGCAGTATTTT. The V call is TRBV6-5, the J call TRBJ2-3, with D possibly being TRBD2 (5 bases). V was pared by 0 bases and J by 0 bases, with 7 bases between. Germline V gene sequence: CDR1 MNHEY, CDR2 SVGAGI. The CDR3 spans 15 residues.